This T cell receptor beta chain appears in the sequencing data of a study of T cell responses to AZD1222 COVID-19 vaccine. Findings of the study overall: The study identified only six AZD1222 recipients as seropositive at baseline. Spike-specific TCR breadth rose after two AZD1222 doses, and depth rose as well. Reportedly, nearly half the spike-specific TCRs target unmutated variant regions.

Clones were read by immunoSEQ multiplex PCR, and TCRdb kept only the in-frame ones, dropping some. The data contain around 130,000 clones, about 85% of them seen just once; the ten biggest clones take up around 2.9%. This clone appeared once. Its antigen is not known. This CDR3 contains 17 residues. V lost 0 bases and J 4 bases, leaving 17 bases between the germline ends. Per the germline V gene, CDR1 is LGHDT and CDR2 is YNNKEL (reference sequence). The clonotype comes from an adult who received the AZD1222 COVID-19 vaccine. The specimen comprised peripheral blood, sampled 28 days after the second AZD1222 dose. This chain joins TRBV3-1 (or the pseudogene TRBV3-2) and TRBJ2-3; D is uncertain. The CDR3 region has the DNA TGTGCCAGCAGCCAAGATATTTGGGCCGGTGGGGCAGATACGCAGTATTTT. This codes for CASSQDIWAGGADTQYF.